This T cell receptor beta chain was profiled in a study of glioma-infiltrating T cells. Study-level results: Tissue-blood divergence was below expectation in non-neoplastic patients, above in gliomas.

Amplification of TCR alpha and beta CDR3 regions from RNA used iRepertoire nested multiplex PCR. For one-step reverse transcription and amplification, 100-400 ng of tissue mRNA or PBMC total RNA was used. One entry per CDR3 protein, called by TCRdb with MiXCR from the multiplex PCR reads. The repertoire holds roughly 120,000 distinct CDR3 sequences, around 25% seen once, with under 45% in the top ten. This clonotype was seen at least ten times. The antigen is not known. The germline V and J ends were trimmed by 2 bases and 0 bases, with 15 bases remaining between them. CDR1 MNHEY and CDR2 SMNVEV come from the germline V gene (reference sequence). CDR3 length equals 17 residues.

The chain joins TRBV27 to TRBJ2-3; D unresolved. The material sequenced was glioma tissue, nonneoplastic brain tissue, or PBMCs (not recorded which). The receptor was isolated from a human donor with low-grade glioma or glioblastoma, undergoing nonglioma brain surgery, or in good health (not recorded which). DNA for the CDR3: TGTGCCAGCAGTTTAAGGGCCGTAGGAATAAGCACAGATACGCAGTATTTT. It encodes CASSLRAVGISTDTQYF.